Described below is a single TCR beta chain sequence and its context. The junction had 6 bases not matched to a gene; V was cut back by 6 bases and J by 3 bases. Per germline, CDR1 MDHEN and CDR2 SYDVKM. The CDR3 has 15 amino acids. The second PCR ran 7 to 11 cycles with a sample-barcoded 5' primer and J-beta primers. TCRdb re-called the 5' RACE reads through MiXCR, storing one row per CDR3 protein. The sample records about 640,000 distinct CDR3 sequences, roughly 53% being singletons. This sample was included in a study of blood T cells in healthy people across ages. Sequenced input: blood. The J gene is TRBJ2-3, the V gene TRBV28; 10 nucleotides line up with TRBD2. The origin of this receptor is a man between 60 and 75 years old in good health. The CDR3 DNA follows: TGTGCCAGCAGGTTAAGACTAGCGGGTACAGATACGCAGTATTTT. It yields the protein CASRLRLAGTDTQYF.